Each of the 16 T cell receptor beta chains below was sequenced from the same sample in a study of regulatory T cells in long-lasting Graves disease. The TCR beta library used iRepertoire HTBI primers with Arm-PCR amplification of CDR3. TCRdb recomputed calls from the multiplex PCR reads with MiXCR, one row per CDR3 protein. The sample lists 350,000 to 450,000 distinct CDR3 sequences; about 15% were seen once. This sample's time point: newly diagnosed GD, antithyroid drugs for less than 3 months. PBMC-extracted RNA yielded the TCR library. The sample also formed part of further work on T cells in Graves' hyperthyroidism and ophthalmopathy.

The material was peripheral blood mononuclear cells (PBMCs), obtained at new diagnosis, from a patient treated with antithyroid drugs. The receptors come from a woman aged 25 to 39 with Graves disease.

The chain carries TRBV7-9 and TRBJ2-1; 9 positions match TRBD2. The germline gives CDR1 SEHNR, CDR2 FQNEAQ (reference sequence). CDR3 length: 14 amino acids. J lost 9 bases, V lost 5 bases, and 8 bases had no gene match. CDR3 sequence: CASSIPGTSTEQFF. For the CDR3, the DNA is TGTGCCAGCAGCATCCCCGGGACTAGCACTGAGCAGTTCTTC.

This clonotype was counted many times. At one of its ends the junction is not consistent with the germline gene, which may arise from a read error. The chain couples TRBV12-3 or TRBV12-4 to TRBJ2-7; TRBD2 matches at 12 bases. This CDR3 has 15 residues. CDR3 region: CASSLAGGSSYEQYF. In DNA, the CDR3 is TGTGCCAGCAGTCTAGCGGGAGGGAGCTCCTACGAGCAGTACTTC.

This clonotype has ten or more counts. The chain links TRBV2 to TRBJ1-5, with D possibly being TRBD1 (6 bases). CDR3 length: 17 amino acids. The ends were cut back, 2 bases at V and 3 bases at J, with 17 bases in the middle. Germline CDR1 and CDR2: SNHLY and FYNNEI. Here the CDR3 DNA reads TGTGCCAGCAGTGAATCTAGGGGAGGACAGCTCAATCAGCCCCAGCATTTT. Its protein is CASSESRGGQLNQPQHF.

Only a few counts were recorded for this clonotype. This chain links TRBV10-3 with TRBJ2-1, with 9 positions matching TRBD2. The V segment lost 2 bases and the J segment 7 bases; nucleotides outside the gene matches: 6. This CDR3 comprises 15 residues. Germline V gives CDR1 ENHRY, CDR2 SYGVKD. CDR3 residues: CAISEGGGRANEQFF. The DNA of the CDR3 is TGTGCCATCAGTGAGGGGGGCGGGAGGGCGAATGAGCAGTTCTTC.

This clonotype was recorded at least ten times. V is TRBV6-2 or TRBV6-3 and J is TRBJ2-5, with D possibly TRBD1 on 6 matching bases. The V gene lost 2 bases and the J gene lost 2 bases, with 9 bases spanning the gap. Per the germline V gene, CDR1 is MNHEY and CDR2 is SVGEGT. The CDR3 totals 14 residues. CDR3 sequence (DNA): TGTGCCAGCAGTTACCCCAGGGGTCAAGAGACCCAGTACTTC. It codes for CASSYPRGQETQYF.

V usage is TRBV18 and J usage is TRBJ1-5; D possibly corresponds to TRBD1 (6 bases). Deletions cut 3 bases from V and 3 bases from J, with 12 bases between. CDR1 and CDR2 from the germline V gene are KGHSH and LQKENI. CDR3 size: 15 residues. The CDR3 protein is CASSPEGQINQPQHF. Here the CDR3 DNA reads TGTGCCAGCTCACCGGAGGGACAAATCAATCAGCCCCAGCATTTT.

This clonotype has a handful of counts. This sequence joins TRBV9 and TRBJ1-4, with D maybe TRBD1 (5 bases). Germline assignment: CDR1 SGDLS and CDR2 YYNGEE. V lost 0 bases and J lost 6, with 12 bases in between. The CDR3 is 15 amino acids. The CDR3, as DNA: TGTGCCAGCAGCGTAGAAGTAGGGGTGGATGAAAAACTGTTTTTT. Residues: CASSVEVGVDEKLFF.

V and J are TRBV9 and TRBJ2-4; TRBD1 agrees at 7 bases. The V and J ends lost 3 bases and 5 bases, in that order; junction bases with no gene match: 2. This CDR3 is built from 13 residues. Per germline, CDR1 SGDLS and CDR2 YYNGEE. The CDR3 DNA is TGTGCCAGCAGCGGAACAGGGGAAAACATTCAGTACTTC. The encoded protein is CASSGTGENIQYF.

This clonotype came up many times. This sequence joins TRBV13 and TRBJ2-7, with TRBD2 matching 7 bases. The CDR3 is 13 residues long. Germline loops: CDR1 PRHDT, CDR2 FYEKMQ (reference sequence). V lost 4 bases to trimming and J lost 5 bases; unmatched junction nucleotides: 5. The CDR3 loop is CASSSPRGDEQYF. The CDR3 coding sequence is TGTGCCAGCAGCTCCCCTCGGGGGGACGAGCAGTACTTC. Variable domain in full (rest from reference TRBV13 and TRBJ2-7): AAGVIQSPRHLIKEKRETATLKCYPIPRHDTVYWYQQGPGQDPQFLISFYEKMQSDKGSIPDRFSAQQFSDYHSELNMSSLELGDSALYFCASSSPRGDEQYFGPGTRLTVT.

This clonotype has only a few counts. A much more abundant neighbour one base away suggests this may be a read error. The chain carries TRBV20-1 and TRBJ1-5; D is undetermined. V was pared by 5 bases and J by 4 bases, with 21 bases between. The germline V gene encodes CDR1 DFQATT and CDR2 SNEGSKA (reference sequence). This CDR3 comprises 16 residues. The CDR3 nucleotides read TGCAGTGCTCTCCCCCCGGCGAGGACCTCGAATCAGCCCCAGCATTTT. The encoded protein is CSALPPARTSNQPQHF.

Ten or more counts support this clonotype. This rearrangement joins TRBV5-1 to TRBJ2-1; 7 bases map to TRBD2. Losses at the gene ends were 7 bases for V and 3 bases for J; bases not matched to a gene: 7. The CDR3 is 14 amino acids. Germline CDR1 reads SGHRS; CDR2 reads YFSETQ. CDR3 nucleotide sequence: TGCGCCAGCGGCCGGGCGGGAGTCTACAATGAGCAGTTCTTC. Protein sequence: CASGRAGVYNEQFF.

The rearrangement uses TRBV20-1 and TRBJ2-1, with unresolved D. This CDR3 spans 11 amino acids. The V gene's germline CDR1 is DFQATT and CDR2 SNEGSKA (reference sequence). CDR3 bases: TGCAGCCACCTGAGGTCGGAGGAGCAGTTCTTC. It yields the protein CSHLRSEEQFF.

This clonotype was picked up many times. V usage is TRBV30 and J usage is TRBJ2-1; TRBD2 might be the D (5 bases). The V and J ends lost 0 bases and 5 bases respectively, with 11 bases between them. This CDR3 is built from 14 residues. Germline V gene data show CDR1 as GTSNPN and CDR2 as SVGIG (reference sequence). CDR3 DNA: TGTGCCTGGAGTGTGGGGAGAAATAACAATGAGCAGTTCTTC. This encodes CAWSVGRNNNEQFF.

V and J are TRBV4-1 and TRBJ2-7; 7 bases map to TRBD1. Losses at the gene ends were 4 bases for V and 6 bases for J; bases not matched to a gene: 6. This CDR3 has 13 amino acids. Germline loops: CDR1 MGHRA, CDR2 YSYEKL. The CDR3 spells CASSLVTGAEQYF. The CDR3 coding sequence is TGCGCCAGCAGCCTGGTAACAGGGGCCGAGCAGTACTTC.

There are a few counts of this clonotype. This chain links TRBV12-3 or TRBV12-4 with TRBJ1-4; D is undetermined. CDR3 length: 13 amino acids. V dropped 3 bases and J dropped 7 bases, with 9 bases sitting between them. The CDR3 DNA reads TGTGCCAGCAGTTTGGATGGTTTTGAAAAACTGTTTTTT. The encoded protein is CASSLDGFEKLFF.

In its sample, this clonotype was seen many times. This chain joins TRBV6-1 and TRBJ2-2, with D perhaps matching TRBD2 (6 bases). Trimming removed 5 bases from V and 5 bases from J, with 9 bases in between. The CDR3 extends over 13 amino acids. CDR1 is MNHNS and CDR2 is SASEGT in the germline V gene. The CDR3 DNA is TGTGCCAGCAGTAGGGACTTGACCGGGGAGCTGTTTTTT. This codes for CASSRDLTGELFF.